These 5 T cell receptor beta chains originate from one sample sequenced in a study of blood T cells in healthy people across ages. The use of a sample-barcoded 5' primer and a J-beta primer mix characterized a second PCR of 7 to 11 cycles. TCRdb independently ran MiXCR on the 5' RACE reads; one entry per CDR3 protein. Among around 1.7 million distinct CDR3 sequences listed, approximately 30% were seen once. Sequencing was performed on blood. These receptor sequences come from a woman in her 30s in good health.

This clonotype appeared a few times. The chain combines TRBV20-1 with TRBJ1-4; D is unclear. This CDR3 region has 13 residues. The V gene's germline CDR1 is DFQATT and CDR2 SNEGSKA (reference sequence). V was cut by 6 bases and J by 0 bases, with 8 bases left in between. The chain's CDR3 is CSADGATNEKLFF. In DNA, the CDR3 is TGCAGTGCCGACGGTGCAACTAATGAAAAACTGTTTTTT.

This chain joins TRBV10-2 and TRBJ2-7, with D maybe TRBD1 (6 bases). This CDR3 spans 13 amino acids. Germline CDR1 WSHSY, CDR2 SAAADI. Trimming took 6 bases from V and 9 from J, leaving 18 bases between them. The CDR3: CASRAGQTSGQYF. CDR3 nucleotide sequence: TGCGCCAGCAGGGCCGGACAGACCAGCGGGCAGTACTTC.

The gene calls are TRBV30 and TRBJ1-2, with a weak D call TRBD1 (5 bases). The germline V and J ends were trimmed by 3 bases and 8 bases, with 13 bases remaining between them. The CDR3 length is 12 residues. Germline V gene sequence: CDR1 GTSNPN, CDR2 SVGIG (reference sequence). The CDR3 sequence: CAWSPGGPGYTF. DNA of the CDR3: TGTGCCTGGAGCCCGGGGGGACCGGGCTACACCTTC.

A word on this clonotype: Since a much larger clone is just one base distant, this may be a read error. The chain uses TRBV4-1 and TRBJ2-7; TRBD2 matches 9 bases. CDR1 MGHRA and CDR2 YSYEKL come from the germline V gene. CDR3 length: 14 amino acids. In DNA, the CDR3 is TGCGCCAGCAGCACCGGTAGCGGGGGCTACGGGCAGTACTTC. Residues: CASSTGSGGYGQYF.

This clonotype was detected many times. The rearrangement uses TRBV12-3 or TRBV12-4 and TRBJ1-5; D not resolved. This CDR3 has 12 residues. Deletions cut 6 bases from V and 7 bases from J, with 10 bases between. The CDR3 sequence is CASSTLRQPQHF. The CDR3 nucleotides read TGTGCCAGCAGCACCTTGAGGCAGCCCCAGCATTTT.